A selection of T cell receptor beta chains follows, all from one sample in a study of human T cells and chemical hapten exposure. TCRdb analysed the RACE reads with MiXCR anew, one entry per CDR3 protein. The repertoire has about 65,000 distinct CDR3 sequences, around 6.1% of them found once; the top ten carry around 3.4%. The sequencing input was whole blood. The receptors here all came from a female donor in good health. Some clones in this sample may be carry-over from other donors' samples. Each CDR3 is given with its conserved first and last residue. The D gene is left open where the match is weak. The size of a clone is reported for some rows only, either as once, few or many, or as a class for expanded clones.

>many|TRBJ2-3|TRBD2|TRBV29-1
TGCAGCGTAGGACTAGCGGGAGGGGATACGCAGTATTTT
CSVGLAGGDTQYF
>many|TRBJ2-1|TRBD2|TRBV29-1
TGCAGCGCAGGACTAGCGGGAGGGAGTGAGCAGTTCTTC
CSAGLAGGSEQFF
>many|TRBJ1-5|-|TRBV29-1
TGCAGCGTTGCCGACGGGAACAATCAGCCCCAGCATTTT
CSVADGNNQPQHF
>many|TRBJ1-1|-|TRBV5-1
TGCGCCAGCAGCTCCGAGGCGGGGCGGACTGAAGCTTTCTTT
CASSSEAGRTEAFF
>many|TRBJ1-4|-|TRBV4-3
TGCGCCAGCAGCCCTGGACGGTTGGATAGTCTACTGTTTTTT
CASSPGRLDSLLFF
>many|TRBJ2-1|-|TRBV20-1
TGCAGTGCTAGACCCCTGGACAGTTACGATGAGCAGTTCTTC
CSARPLDSYDEQFF
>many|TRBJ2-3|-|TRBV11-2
TGTGCCAGCAGCTTATGGATACAAAGCACAGATACGCAGTATTTT
CASSLWIQSTDTQYF
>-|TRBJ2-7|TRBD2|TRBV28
TGTGCCAGCAGTCCCCCTCTGGGACTAGCGGGAGGCGAGCAGTACTTC
CASSPPLGLAGGEQYF
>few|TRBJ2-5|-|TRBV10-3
TGTGCCATCAGTCCGGCGGTTAACCAAGAGACCCAGTACTTC
CAISPAVNQETQYF
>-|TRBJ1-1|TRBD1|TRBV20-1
TGCAGTGCTCCCGAGACAGGGGACACTGAAGCTTTCTTT
CSAPETGDTEAFF
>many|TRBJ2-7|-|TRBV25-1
TGTGCCAGCGCGGCCGGCGGGACCCACGAGCAGTACTTC
CASAAGGTHEQYF
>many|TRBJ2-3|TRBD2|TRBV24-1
TGTGCCACCAGTGACCGTCAGACTAGCGGGAGCCCCCCAGATACGCAGTATTTT
CATSDRQTSGSPPDTQYF
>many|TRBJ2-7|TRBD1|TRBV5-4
TGTGCCAGCAGCACCCCGGACAGGGCCTACGAGCAGTACTTC
CASSTPDRAYEQYF
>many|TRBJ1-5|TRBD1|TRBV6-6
TGTGCCAGCAGTTACGCCCAACAGGGGACGGGCAATCAGCCCCAGCATTTT
CASSYAQQGTGNQPQHF
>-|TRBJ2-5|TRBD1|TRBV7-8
TGTGCCAGCAGCTTAGCGGCCGCTTCTGACAGGGGCGGGGAGACCCAGTACTTC
CASSLAAASDRGGETQYF
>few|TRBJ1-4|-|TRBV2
TGTGCCAGCATCCGGACCGCACCGACTACAACTAATGAAAAACTGTTTTTT
CASIRTAPTTTNEKLFF
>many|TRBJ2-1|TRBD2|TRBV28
TGTGCCAGCAGTCCGTCTAGCGGGATGTACAATGAGCAGTTCTTC
CASSPSSGMYNEQFF
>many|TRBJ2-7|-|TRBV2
TGTGCCAGCAGACAGGGTTTCGGCGGCGAGCAGTACTTC
CASRQGFGGEQYF
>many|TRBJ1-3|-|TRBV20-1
TGCAGTGCTAGGGATTTCTTTGCCGGGGGCCGAGGAAACACCATATATTTT
CSARDFFAGGRGNTIYF
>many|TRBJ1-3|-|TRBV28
TGTGCCAGCAGTTTGTCAGGGGTAGGAAACACCATATATTTT
CASSLSGVGNTIYF
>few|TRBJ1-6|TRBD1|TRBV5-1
TGCGCCAGCAGCCCGGGACAGGGTAATCATTCACCCCTCCACTTT
CASSPGQGNHSPLHF
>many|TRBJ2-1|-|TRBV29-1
TGCAGCGGGGGATCGATGGGGGCCTCCTACAATGAGCAGTTCTTC
CSGGSMGASYNEQFF
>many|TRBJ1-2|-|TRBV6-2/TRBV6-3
TGTGCCACCTCGCGGTACAGGGAATTGGATGGCTACACCTTC
CATSRYRELDGYTF
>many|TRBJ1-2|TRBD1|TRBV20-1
TGCAGTGCCAGGGACAGATCAGTTCGCGGCTACACCTTC
CSARDRSVRGYTF
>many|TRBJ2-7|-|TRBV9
TGTGCCAGCAGCCCACCTGACAGCTCCTACGAGCAGTACTTC
CASSPPDSSYEQYF
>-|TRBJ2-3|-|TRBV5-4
TGTGCCAGCAGCTCCCAGGGGGATACGCAGTATTTT
CASSSQGDTQYF
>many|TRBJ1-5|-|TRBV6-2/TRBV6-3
TGTGCCAGCAGTTACTGGGGGGGACAGCCCCAGCATTTT
CASSYWGGQPQHF
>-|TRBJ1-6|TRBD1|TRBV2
TGTGCCAGCACCGGACAGGCCATGGTCGACTCACCCCTCCACTTT
CASTGQAMVDSPLHF
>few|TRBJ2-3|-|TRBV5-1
TGCGCCAGCAGCTTGGACCCTTCGTACGGCTTTACAGATACGCAGTATTTT
CASSLDPSYGFTDTQYF
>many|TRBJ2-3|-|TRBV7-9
TGTGCCAGCGGACCGGACTTAACTAGCACAGATACGCAGTATTTT
CASGPDLTSTDTQYF
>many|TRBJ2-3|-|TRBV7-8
TGTGCCAGCAGCCCTCCCCGGGGGCGTAGCACAGATACGCAGTATTTT
CASSPPRGRSTDTQYF
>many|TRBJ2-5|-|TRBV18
TGTGCCAGCTCACCCGGACGATCCCAAGAGACCCAGTACTTC
CASSPGRSQETQYF
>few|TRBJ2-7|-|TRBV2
TGTGCCAGCAGTGAAGAGGACTCCCTCCCCTGGTACTTC
CASSEEDSLPWYF
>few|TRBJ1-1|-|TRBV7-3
TGTGCCAGCAGCTTGGGGGGTTCAGCCACTGAAGCTTTCTTT
CASSLGGSATEAFF